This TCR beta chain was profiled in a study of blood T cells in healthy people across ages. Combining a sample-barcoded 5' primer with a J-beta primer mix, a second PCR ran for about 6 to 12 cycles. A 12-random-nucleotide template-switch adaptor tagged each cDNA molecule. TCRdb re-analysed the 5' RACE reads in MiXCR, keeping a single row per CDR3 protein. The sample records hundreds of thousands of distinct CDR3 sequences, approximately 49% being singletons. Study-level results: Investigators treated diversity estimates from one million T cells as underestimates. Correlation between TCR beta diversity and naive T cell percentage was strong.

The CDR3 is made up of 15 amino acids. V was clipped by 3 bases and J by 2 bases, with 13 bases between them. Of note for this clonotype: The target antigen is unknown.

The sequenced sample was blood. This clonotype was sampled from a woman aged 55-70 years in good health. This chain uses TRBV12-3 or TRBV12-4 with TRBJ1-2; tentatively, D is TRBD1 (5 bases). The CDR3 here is CASSLGQGPNYGYTF. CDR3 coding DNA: TGTGCCAGCAGTTTGGGGCAGGGTCCAAACTATGGCTACACCTTC.